This TCR beta chain was found in a study of T cells in Graves' hyperthyroidism and ophthalmopathy. The source material, RNA transcripts, was used to amplify TCR beta CDR3 regions. TCR CDR3 underwent first-round RT-PCR with the HTBI primer set. MiXCR, applied by TCRdb to the multiplex PCR reads, yields one record per CDR3 protein. The table lists hundreds of thousands of distinct CDR3 sequences, around 15% of them singletons. This clonotype has ten or more counts. Between the trimmed V and J ends, which lost 1 base and 7 bases, there was a span of 8 bases. Germline CDR1 and CDR2: MNHEY and SVGAGI. The CDR3 contains 14 residues.

The source is a woman aged 40 to 50 with Graves' ophthalmopathy. This chain connects TRBV6-5 to TRBJ1-6; a possible D gene is TRBD1 (5 bases). Sequencing input: blood. The CDR3 DNA is TGTGCCAGCAGTTACTGGGGACCGAATTCACCCCTCCACTTT. This gives the protein CASSYWGPNSPLHF.